The 20 T cell receptor beta chains presented below share a single source sample, sequenced in a study of T-cell memory formation after mild COVID-19. MiXCR, applied by TCRdb to the 5' RACE reads, yields one record per CDR3 protein. The sample yields hundreds of thousands of distinct CDR3 sequences, approximately 18% seen once. The specimen sequenced was PBMCs or a T cell subset sorted from them (not recorded which). Source of these receptors: an adult woman who had mild COVID-19 (a few samples of this study predate the infection). Cell type and time point are not known.

This clonotype was picked up a small number of times. This chain links TRBV29-1 with TRBJ2-1; a weak D match, TRBD1 (5 bases). Trimming removed 8 bases at V and 0 bases at J, with 11 bases between. Germline V gene data show CDR1 as SQVTM and CDR2 as ANQGSEA. This CDR3 spans 13 amino acids. CDR3: CSSWGSSYNEQFF. The DNA for the CDR3 is TGCAGCTCATGGGGCAGCTCCTACAATGAGCAGTTCTTC.

This clonotype was seen a handful of times. The gene calls are TRBV20-1 and TRBJ2-3; possible D gene TRBD1, 5 bases. V was pared by 4 bases and J by 0 bases, with 17 bases between. There are 16 residues in the CDR3. Germline CDR1 DFQATT, CDR2 SNEGSKA (reference sequence). This chain's CDR3 is CSAINPRVTSTDTQYF. As DNA, the CDR3 is TGCAGTGCTATAAACCCCAGGGTCACTAGCACAGATACGCAGTATTTT.

The sample holds a few counts of this clonotype. This sequence joins TRBV6-2 or TRBV6-3 and TRBJ2-7, with 11 bases lining up with TRBD2. There are 18 residues in the CDR3. Germline CDR1 is MNHEY and CDR2 is SVGEGT. V trimming: 6 bases; J trimming: 0 bases; junction bases outside the gene matches: 13. The CDR3 is CASRAGLAAGPFSYEQYF. The DNA of the CDR3 is TGTGCCAGCAGAGCGGGACTAGCGGCAGGTCCTTTCTCCTACGAGCAGTACTTC.

The CDR3 sequence is CASSLRTGADQPQHF. The CDR3 DNA reads TGTGCCAGCAGTTTAAGGACAGGGGCGGATCAGCCCCAGCATTTT. The V call is TRBV28, the J call TRBJ1-5; TRBD1 matches 9 bases. V shed 2 bases and J 5 bases; nucleotides not matched to a gene: 4. Looked up from germline, CDR1 is MDHEN and CDR2 is SYDVKM. CDR3 length: 15 amino acids. The whole variable domain, filled in from reference TRBV28 and TRBJ1-5, reads DVKVTQSSRYLVKRTGEKVFLECVQDMDHENMFWYRQDPGLGLRLIYFSYDVKMKEKGDIPEGYSVSREKKERFSLILESASTNQTSMYLCASSLRTGADQPQHFGDGTRLSIL.

This clonotype was seen a few times. The chain employs TRBV5-1 and TRBJ1-2; TRBD1 might be the D (5 bases). Germline V CDR1 and CDR2: SGHRS, YFSETQ. This CDR3 comprises 15 residues. V lost 0 bases and J lost 4, with 13 bases in between. DNA of the CDR3: TGCGCCAGCAGCTTGGAGTCGGGACCCCCCTATGGCTACACCTTC. It encodes CASSLESGPPYGYTF.

This clonotype was seen only a few times. This sequence joins TRBV4-1 and TRBJ2-5, with a weak D call TRBD1 (5 bases). CDR3 length equals 15 residues. Deletions cut 0 bases from V and 4 bases from J, with 12 bases between. The germline V gene encodes CDR1 MGHRA and CDR2 YSYEKL. The CDR3 DNA reads as TGCGCCAGCAGCCAAGACCCCTGGCAGGGAGAGACCCAGTACTTC. Translation: CASSQDPWQGETQYF.

There are a few counts of this clonotype. The chain joins TRBV5-1 to TRBJ2-3; 9 positions match TRBD2. CDR3 length equals 17 residues. The V segment lost 0 bases and the J segment 2 bases; nucleotides outside the gene matches: 7. Germline V gene sequence: CDR1 SGHRS, CDR2 YFSETQ. CDR3: CASSLDLAGLLTDTQYF. The CDR3 DNA reads as TGCGCCAGCAGCTTGGATCTAGCGGGGCTTCTCACAGATACGCAGTATTTT.

In its sample, this clonotype was seen many times. The rearrangement links TRBV12-3 or TRBV12-4 to TRBJ2-1; TRBD2 aligns across 7 bases. J lost 0 bases, V lost 4 bases, and 3 bases had no gene match. The CDR3 has 15 amino acids. This CDR3 reads CASSSSGNSYNEQFF. CDR3 bases: TGTGCCAGCAGTTCAAGCGGGAACTCCTACAATGAGCAGTTCTTC.

This chain links TRBV4-1 with TRBJ2-5, with 9 bases aligning to TRBD2. The V gene end was trimmed by 3 bases and the J gene end by 5 bases; junction bases not matched to a gene: 13. The CDR3 has 17 amino acids. Germline CDR1 and CDR2: MGHRA and YSYEKL. CDR3 DNA: TGCGCCAGCAGCCACCCGTATGGCGGGGGGGCCATTGAGACCCAGTACTTC. Its protein is CASSHPYGGGAIETQYF.

V gene TRBV6-1 combines with J gene TRBJ2-3; no definite D call. The ends were cut back, 3 bases at V and 10 bases at J, with 8 bases in the middle. This CDR3 has 11 residues. Germline CDR1 MNHNS, CDR2 SASEGT. The CDR3 nucleotides read TGTGCCAGCAGTGATTTTAGGGCGCAGTATTTT. Encoded protein: CASSDFRAQYF.

The chain is built from TRBV5-4 and TRBJ1-1, with D maybe TRBD1 (6 bases). Germline CDR1 and CDR2: SGHNT and YYREEE (reference sequence). V lost 10 bases, J lost 5 bases, and 18 bases lay in between. This CDR3 is 13 amino acids long. CDR3 region: CALRQVAGTEAFF. For the CDR3, the DNA is TGTGCCCTTCGACAGGTCGCGGGGACTGAAGCTTTCTTT.

In its sample, this clonotype was seen a few times. V usage is TRBV19 and J usage is TRBJ2-5; D is unclear. V lost 3 bases and J 1 base, leaving 6 bases between the germline ends. The germline gives CDR1 LNHDA, CDR2 SQIVND (reference sequence). This CDR3 has 13 residues. The CDR3 DNA reads as TGTGCCAGTAGTATGGGGATCCAAGAGACCCAGTACTTC. Its protein is CASSMGIQETQYF.

This clonotype was seen a few times. The V gene is TRBV5-1, the J gene TRBJ2-6; D ambiguous. Germline V gives CDR1 SGHRS, CDR2 YFSETQ. Between the trimmed V and J ends, which lost 5 bases and 0 bases, there was a span of 15 bases. CDR3 length: 17 residues. The CDR3 protein is CASSKTRWDSGANVLTF. DNA of the CDR3: TGCGCCAGCAGTAAGACGCGTTGGGACTCTGGGGCCAACGTCCTGACTTTC. The variable domain in full, with the rest retrieved from reference TRBV5-1 and TRBJ2-6, is KAGVTQTPRYLIKTRGQQVTLSCSPISGHRSVSWYQQTPGQGLQFLFEYFSETQRNKGNFPGRFSGRQFSNSRSEMNVSTLELGDSALYLCASSKTRWDSGANVLTFGAGSRLTVL.

The V and J genes are TRBV10-3 and TRBJ2-1, with D possibly matching TRBD2 (5 bases). CDR3 length: 15 residues. CDR1 and CDR2 from the germline V gene are ENHRY and SYGVKD. V shed 6 bases and J shed 0 bases, with 12 bases lying between them. CDR3 DNA: TGTGCCATCAGCGGGGAATTAGACTCCTACAATGAGCAGTTCTTC. It codes for CAISGELDSYNEQFF.

The V call is TRBV29-1, the J call TRBJ2-1, with D maybe TRBD1 (5 bases). The CDR3 spans 12 residues. V was cut by 4 bases and J by 8 bases, with 12 bases left in between. Germline V CDR1 and CDR2: SQVTM, ANQGSEA. The CDR3 reads CSVGVRVYEQFF. Written as DNA, the CDR3 is TGCAGCGTTGGAGTCAGGGTCTATGAGCAGTTCTTC.

There are a few counts of this clonotype. The rearrangement uses TRBV7-8 and TRBJ1-1; D possibly corresponds to TRBD1 (5 bases). This CDR3 comprises 13 residues. The V end was cut by 7 bases, the J end by 7 bases, with 16 bases between. Germline CDR1 reads SGHVS; CDR2 reads FQNEAQ. The CDR3 sequence: CASTRQGYGEAFF. The CDR3 bases are TGTGCCAGCACCCGCCAGGGATACGGTGAAGCTTTCTTT.

This chain uses TRBV25-1 with TRBJ2-3, with D perhaps matching TRBD1 or TRBD2 (5 bases each). V shed 3 bases and J shed 8 bases, with 21 bases lying between them. The germline CDR1 and CDR2 sequences are MGHDK and SYGVNS. The CDR3 is 16 amino acids. CDR3 protein: CASSDAGNRRVGTQYF. CDR3 nucleotides: TGTGCCAGCAGTGATGCCGGGAACAGGAGAGTTGGTACGCAGTATTTT.

This clonotype came up a few times. The chain employs TRBV10-2 and TRBJ2-7; D is possibly TRBD1 (6 bases). Germline CDR1 reads WSHSY; CDR2 reads SAAADI. The V gene lost 6 bases and the J gene lost 3 bases, with 15 bases spanning the gap. The CDR3 sequence is 14 residues long. Written as DNA, the CDR3 is TGCGCCAGCAGGGACAGCGGCCAAGGCTACGAGCAGTACTTC. This gives the protein CASRDSGQGYEQYF.

The chain couples TRBV6-5 to TRBJ2-2; D remains unclear. The germline V gene encodes CDR1 MNHEY and CDR2 SVGAGI. V was trimmed by 0 bases and J by 4 bases, leaving 3 bases between them. CDR3 size: 13 residues. CDR3 coding DNA: TGTGCCAGCAGTTACTCGCCCACCGGGGAGCTGTTTTTT. Its translation: CASSYSPTGELFF.

DNA for the CDR3: TGTGCCAGCAGCTCGGAGCGGGAGGGCCCGGATACGCAGTATTTT. This codes for CASSSEREGPDTQYF. The chain joins TRBV5-4 to TRBJ2-3; 10 nucleotides match TRBD2. Germline lookup yields CDR1 SGHNT and CDR2 YYREEE (reference sequence). This CDR3 is 15 amino acids long. Trimming cost V 3 bases and J 6 bases; bases outside gene matches: 7. Full variable domain (rest looked up from reference TRBV5-4 and TRBJ2-3): ETGVTQSPTHLIKTRGQQVTLRCSSQSGHNTVSWYQQALGQGPQFIFQYYREEENGRGNFPPRFSGLQFPNYSSELNVNALELDDSALYLCASSSEREGPDTQYFGPGTRLTVL.